This is a list of T cell receptor beta chains from one sample in a study of shared clonotypes between healthy human individuals. The protocol was immunoSEQ multiplex PCR, while the TCRdb copy is restricted to in-frame clones and leaves out a portion. The sample holds approximately 350,000 clones, 74% seen once. The sample consisted of memory CD4+ T cells sorted from blood. The receptors shown here come from a man aged 30 to 45 in good health. The CDR3 runs from the conserved cysteine through the conserved F or W. D genes are given only for firm matches. Rows may omit the clone size; those that give it use once, few, many or a size class.

TRBJ2-3,17,TRBV6-4,.,.,CASSDPVTRESTDTQYF,TGTGCCAGCAGTGACCCTGTTACTAGGGAATCGACAGATACGCAGTATTTT
TRBJ2-1,16,TRBV7-8,.,TRBD2,CASSWDGGLAGIDRFF,TGTGCCAGCAGCTGGGATGGGGGACTAGCGGGAATTGATAGGTTCTTC
TRBJ2-1,18,TRBV5-1,.,.,CASSWPVGEFGSYNEQFF,TGCGCCAGCAGCTGGCCTGTCGGGGAATTCGGCTCCTACAATGAGCAGTTCTTC
TRBJ1-1,14,TRBV5-1,.,.,CASSSQTANTEAFF,TGCGCCAGCAGCAGCCAGACAGCGAACACTGAAGCTTTCTTT
TRBJ2-1,16,TRBV14,medium-sized,TRBD2,CASSQGQAGGGNEQFF,TGTGCCAGCAGCCAAGGACAAGCGGGAGGGGGAAATGAGCAGTTCTTC
TRBJ2-1,16,TRBV14,.,TRBD1,CASRRTGEGSYNEQFF,TGTGCCAGCAGAAGGACAGGGGAAGGCTCCTACAATGAGCAGTTCTTC
TRBJ1-4,13,TRBV15,.,.,CATSSFLHEKLFF,TGTGCCACCAGCAGTTTCCTCCATGAAAAACTGTTTTTT
TRBJ2-5,11,TRBV12-5,.,.,CASGLGETQYF,TGTGCTAGTGGTTTGGGTGAGACCCAGTACTTC
TRBJ1-2,15,TRBV27,.,TRBD1,CASSLVAGGQIGYTF,TGTGCCAGCAGTTTGGTTGCAGGGGGCCAAATCGGCTACACCTTC
TRBJ2-3,13,TRBV6-5,many,.,CASSVSYKDTQYF,TGTGCCAGCTCCGTCAGTTATAAAGATACGCAGTATTTT
TRBJ2-7,12,TRBV29-1,.,.,CSARGGALEQYF,TGCAGCGCCCGTGGGGGGGCCCTCGAGCAGTACTTC
TRBJ2-5,14,TRBV30,.,.,CAWSVQGQWETQYF,TGTGCCTGGAGTGTACAAGGGCAATGGGAGACCCAGTACTTC
TRBJ2-3,14,TRBV4-1,.,.,CASRSRGPTDTQYF,TGCGCCAGCAGATCCAGGGGCCCCACAGATACGCAGTATTTT
TRBJ2-5,13,TRBV30,.,.,CAWSVLGRETQYF,TGTGCCTGGAGTGTATTGGGGAGGGAGACCCAGTACTTC
TRBJ2-7,14,TRBV28,.,.,CASTLQGTSYEQYF,TGTGCCAGCACCCTACAGGGTACCTCCTACGAGCAGTACTTC
TRBJ2-2,14,TRBV28,few,TRBD2,CASSSSGRSGELFF,TGTGCCAGCAGCTCCAGCGGGAGATCCGGGGAGCTGTTTTTT
TRBJ2-5,12,TRBV9,many,.,CASAGPQETQYF,TGTGCCAGCGCCGGGCCCCAAGAGACCCAGTACTTC
TRBJ2-7,15,TRBV7-2,.,.,CASSLVGTGSYEQYF,TGTGCCAGCAGCTTAGTAGGGACGGGGTCCTACGAGCAGTACTTC
TRBJ2-5,16,TRBV5-4,.,TRBD2,CASSRGGLAGGETQYF,TGTGCCAGCAGCCGGGGAGGACTAGCGGGAGGGGAGACCCAGTACTTC
TRBJ2-7,13,TRBV29-1,.,.,CSVEGGGHYEQYF,TGCAGCGTTGAAGGAGGGGGACACTACGAGCAGTACTTC
TRBJ2-1,15,TRBV7-2,few,TRBD1,CASSQVVGQGNEQFF,TGTGCCAGCAGCCAAGTGGTGGGACAGGGGAATGAGCAGTTCTTC
TRBJ2-7,14,TRBV18,.,.,CASSPQARPYEQYF,TGTGCCAGCTCACCGCAGGCCCGACCCTACGAGCAGTACTTC
TRBJ2-2,13,TRBV2,.,.,CASNIGGSGELFF,TGTGCCAGCAATATTGGGGGCTCCGGGGAGCTGTTTTTT
TRBJ2-2,16,TRBV28,.,.,CASSPASQGRAGELFF,TGTGCCAGCAGTCCCGCCTCACAGGGCCGGGCCGGGGAGCTGTTTTTT
TRBJ2-2,14,TRBV5-4,.,.,CASSDDSNTGELFF,TGTGCCAGCAGCGACGACAGCAACACCGGGGAGCTGTTTTTT
TRBJ1-5,16,TRBV28,.,.,CASSTYPGARGQPQHF,TGTGCCAGCAGTACATACCCGGGGGCGCGGGGTCAGCCCCAGCATTTT
TRBJ2-4,14,TRBV5-5,many,.,CASSARGRENIQYF,TGTGCCAGCAGCGCACGGGGACGGGAGAACATTCAGTACTTC
TRBJ2-1,11,TRBV19,.,.,CASRGFDEQFF,TGTGCCAGTAGGGGGTTCGATGAGCAGTTCTTC
TRBJ2-1,18,TRBV7-5,.,.,CARTDGVPETSYVNEQFF,TGTGCCAGAACCGATGGGGTCCCCGAGACTAGCTATGTCAATGAGCAGTTCTTC
TRBJ1-1,13,TRBV7-6,.,.,CASSLYRMAEAFF,TGTGCCAGCAGCTTATATCGGATGGCTGAAGCTTTCTTT
TRBJ2-1,13,TRBV5-5,.,.,CASSLVDLNEQFF,TGTGCCAGCAGCTTGGTAGACCTAAATGAGCAGTTCTTC
TRBJ2-2,14,TRBV7-6,few,.,CASSLGPLSGELFF,TGTGCCAGCAGCCTCGGACCTCTCTCCGGGGAGCTGTTTTTT
TRBJ1-3,13,TRBV6-5,.,.,CASSYAGTDTIYF,TGTGCCAGCAGTTACGCAGGGACGGACACCATATATTTT
TRBJ2-5,15,TRBV18,.,.,CASSPIEGHQETQYF,TGTGCCAGCTCGCCCATTGAGGGACACCAAGAGACCCAGTACTTC
TRBJ2-1,17,TRBV18,.,TRBD1,CASSPFFSGQGASEQFF,TGTGCCAGCTCACCATTTTTTTCGGGACAGGGGGCAAGTGAGCAGTTCTTC
TRBJ2-7,16,TRBV11-3,once,TRBD1,CASSSHWDREGDEQYF,TGTGCCAGCAGCTCACACTGGGACAGGGAAGGTGACGAGCAGTACTTC
TRBJ2-5,14,TRBV7-2,.,.,CASSLGPDGETQYF,TGTGCCAGCAGCTTAGGGCCGGATGGGGAGACCCAGTACTTC
TRBJ2-3,16,TRBV15,.,.,CATSPEFGGLGDTQYF,TGTGCCACCAGCCCGGAGTTCGGGGGCCTGGGAGATACGCAGTATTTT
TRBJ2-7,14,TRBV28,.,TRBD1,CASSQDRASYEQYF,TGTGCCAGCAGCCAGGACAGGGCTTCCTACGAGCAGTACTTC
TRBJ2-7,14,TRBV30,few,TRBD1,CAWRRDRLSYEQYF,TGTGCCTGGAGAAGGGACAGGTTATCCTACGAGCAGTACTTC
TRBJ1-2,14,TRBV7-9,once,.,CASSFRTDLYGYTF,TGTGCCAGCAGCTTTCGGACAGACCTCTATGGCTACACCTTC
TRBJ2-6,15,TRBV2,.,TRBD1,CASSLDRAGANVLTF,TGTGCCAGCAGTCTTGACAGGGCTGGGGCCAACGTCCTGACTTTC
TRBJ2-2,12,TRBV29-1,.,.,CSGQVGTGELFF,TGCAGCGGACAGGTTGGAACCGGGGAGCTGTTTTTT
TRBJ2-1,14,TRBV5-1,.,.,CASSLLLGELEQFF,TGCGCCAGCAGCTTGCTACTAGGGGAGCTTGAGCAGTTCTTC
TRBJ2-7,15,TRBV15,.,.,CATSRDLGGEREQYF,TGTGCCACCAGCAGAGATCTCGGCGGGGAGCGCGAGCAGTACTTC
TRBJ2-7,14,TRBV10-1,.,.,CASKDRSYSGEQYF,TGCGCCAGCAAGGACAGAAGCTATTCGGGGGAGCAGTACTTC
TRBJ2-7,12,TRBV29-1,.,TRBD2,CSVGSGRYEQYF,TGCAGCGTTGGGAGCGGGAGATACGAGCAGTACTTC
TRBJ1-2,15,TRBV6-5,.,.,CASSYSTGRNYGYTF,TGTGCCAGCAGTTACTCGACAGGTAGAAACTATGGCTACACCTTC
TRBJ2-3,15,TRBV28,.,.,CASSFGGGLTDTQYF,TGTGCCAGCAGTTTTGGGGGAGGTTTAACAGATACGCAGTATTTT
TRBJ2-7,15,TRBV28,.,TRBD1,CASTRPGQGAHEQYF,TGTGCCAGCACCCGACCGGGACAGGGGGCCCACGAGCAGTACTTC
TRBJ1-5,13,TRBV7-9,few,.,CASSGGADQPQHF,TGTGCCAGCAGTGGGGGGGCCGATCAGCCCCAGCATTTT
TRBJ2-7,14,TRBV5-1,many,.,CASSPDDRIGEQYF,TGCGCCAGCAGCCCCGACGACAGGATAGGCGAGCAGTACTTC
TRBJ2-7,15,TRBV5-1,.,.,CASSLDRESTYEQYF,TGCGCCAGCAGCTTGGACAGGGAGAGCACCTACGAGCAGTACTTC
TRBJ1-5,15,TRBV2,once,TRBD1,CASSDRGQVNQPQHF,TGTGCCAGCAGTGACAGGGGGCAGGTCAATCAGCCCCAGCATTTT
TRBJ1-3,13,TRBV2,medium-sized,.,CASRRDSQGTIYF,TGTGCCAGCAGGAGGGACTCGCAGGGCACCATATATTTT
TRBJ2-1,15,TRBV9,.,TRBD1,CASSVGGTGANEQFF,TGTGCCAGCAGCGTAGGAGGCACAGGGGCCAATGAGCAGTTCTTC
TRBJ2-3,14,TRBV11-1,once,.,CASSFSPNTDTQYF,TGTGCCAGCAGCTTTAGTCCAAACACAGATACGCAGTATTTT
TRBJ2-6,19,TRBV5-1,once,.,CASSLAIGTMGSGANVLTF,TGCGCCAGCAGCTTGGCCATAGGGACCATGGGTTCCGGGGCCAACGTCCTGACTTTC
TRBJ2-1,15,TRBV28,.,TRBD1,CASSLGTGGHNEQFF,TGTGCCAGCAGTTTAGGGACAGGGGGGCACAATGAGCAGTTCTTC
TRBJ1-1,16,TRBV5-1,.,.,CASSLGQSQGGTEAFF,TGCGCCAGCAGCTTGGGACAGAGCCAAGGGGGGACTGAAGCTTTCTTT